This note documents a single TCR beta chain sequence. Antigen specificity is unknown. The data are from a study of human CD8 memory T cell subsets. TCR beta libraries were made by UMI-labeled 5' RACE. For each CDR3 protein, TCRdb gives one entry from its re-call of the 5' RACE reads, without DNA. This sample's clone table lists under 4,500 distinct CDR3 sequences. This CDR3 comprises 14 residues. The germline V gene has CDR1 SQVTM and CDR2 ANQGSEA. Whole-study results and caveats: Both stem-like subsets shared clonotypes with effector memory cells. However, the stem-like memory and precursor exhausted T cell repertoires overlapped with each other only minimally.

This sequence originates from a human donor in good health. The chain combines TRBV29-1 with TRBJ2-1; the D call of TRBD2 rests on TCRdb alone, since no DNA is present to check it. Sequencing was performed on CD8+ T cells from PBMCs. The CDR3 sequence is CSVEGAGEGGEQFF.